A single sample gave rise to the 19 T cell receptor beta chains below, sequenced in a study of T-cell memory formation after mild COVID-19. From the 5' RACE reads, TCRdb called clonotypes with MiXCR, one entry per CDR3 protein. The sample includes some 120,000 distinct CDR3 sequences, approximately 5.9% of them seen just once. Sequencing was performed on PBMCs or a T cell subset sorted from them (not recorded which). These receptor sequences come from an adult woman who had mild COVID-19 (a few samples of this study predate the infection). Cell type and time point are not known.

This clonotype was detected only a few times. The rearrangement joins TRBV12-3 or TRBV12-4 to TRBJ2-3; 8 bases fit TRBD1. J lost 2 bases, V lost 4 bases, and 5 bases had no gene match. The CDR3 spans 15 residues. CDR3 protein: CASSSQGAITDTQYF. In DNA, the CDR3 is TGTGCCAGCAGTTCGCAGGGGGCGATCACAGATACGCAGTATTTT.

This clonotype has a count of ten or more. The genes are TRBV12-3 or TRBV12-4 and TRBJ1-3; no reliable D call. V shed 3 bases and J shed 2 bases, with 2 bases lying between them. There are 12 residues in the CDR3. The DNA for the CDR3 is TGTGCCAGCAGTTTCACTGGAAACACCATATATTTT. Translating gives CASSFTGNTIYF.

This clonotype occurred a few times. The rearrangement links TRBV11-1 to TRBJ2-7; D is undetermined. The germline V gene has CDR1 SGHAT and CDR2 FQDESV (reference sequence). With 5 bases removed from V and 2 bases from J, the gap between germline ends came to 4 bases. This CDR3 comprises 11 residues. The DNA of the CDR3 is TGTGCCAGCAGCGTAACCTACGAGCAGTACTTC. The encoded protein is CASSVTYEQYF.

The rearrangement links TRBV12-3 or TRBV12-4 to TRBJ2-1; D ambiguous. V was cut by 2 bases and J by 2 bases, with 7 bases left in between. The CDR3 spans 14 residues. CDR3 protein: CASSLLIAYNEQFF. The CDR3 DNA reads TGTGCCAGCAGTTTACTGATTGCCTACAATGAGCAGTTCTTC.

The sample holds many counts of this clonotype. The chain recombines TRBV4-3 with TRBJ2-1; D unresolved. Germline loops: CDR1 LGHNA, CDR2 YSLEER. Between the trimmed V and J ends, which lost 0 bases and 6 bases, there was a span of 9 bases. The CDR3 is made up of 14 amino acids. CDR3 DNA: TGCGCCAGCAGCCAAGATTACCCCCGCAATGAGCAGTTCTTC. Protein product: CASSQDYPRNEQFF.

This chain joins TRBV7-2 and TRBJ2-3; 12 positions match TRBD2. Germline CDR1 SGHTA, CDR2 FQGNSA. CDR3 length equals 15 residues. Germline trimming cut 1 base from V and 7 bases from J; bases unmatched to any gene: 3. The CDR3: CASSLEGLAGYTQYF. Written as DNA, the CDR3 is TGTGCCAGCAGCTTAGAGGGACTAGCGGGCTATACGCAGTATTTT.

This clonotype was seen only a few times. The chain carries TRBV2 and TRBJ2-3; 9 nucleotides line up with TRBD1. After removal of 9 bases from V and 1 base from J, the junction contained 8 bases not matched to a gene. This CDR3 comprises 15 residues. CDR1 SNHLY and CDR2 FYNNEI come from the germline V gene. This CDR3 reads CASQKRTGGTDTQYF. The DNA of the CDR3 is TGTGCCAGTCAAAAAAGGACAGGGGGCACAGATACGCAGTATTTT. The full variable domain, in which reference TRBV2 and TRBJ2-3 provide the parts outside the CDR3, is EPEVTQTPSHQVTQMGQEVILRCVPISNHLYFYWYRQILGQKVEFLVSFYNNEISEKSEIFDDQFSVERPDGSNFTLKIRSTKLEDSAMYFCASQKRTGGTDTQYFGPGTRLTVL.

This clonotype was found a few times. The chain combines TRBV29-1 with TRBJ2-5; TRBD2 matches at 8 bases. This CDR3 is 12 amino acids long. Germline trimming cut 5 bases from V and 4 bases from J; bases unmatched to any gene: 3. Germline V CDR1 and CDR2: SQVTM, ANQGSEA. CDR3 residues: CSVPGRGETQYF. The CDR3 DNA follows: TGCAGCGTTCCCGGGAGGGGAGAGACCCAGTACTTC.

There are many counts of this clonotype. The rearrangement links TRBV7-2 to TRBJ1-2, with D unclear. With 1 base removed from V and 1 base from J, the gap between germline ends came to 7 bases. Per germline, CDR1 SGHTA and CDR2 FQGNSA. This CDR3 is built from 14 residues. CDR3 in DNA: TGTGCCAGCAGCTTAGAATCCAGTAACTATGGCTACACCTTC. Translated: CASSLESSNYGYTF.

In its sample, this clonotype was seen many times. This chain joins TRBV20-1 and TRBJ1-5; 8 nucleotides match TRBD1. Trimming at V came to 6 bases and at J to 0 bases, leaving 7 bases not matched to a gene. Germline-derived CDR1 and CDR2 are DFQATT and SNEGSKA (reference sequence). The CDR3 covers 15 residues. CDR3 DNA: TGCAGTGCCGAAACAGGGGGAAATAGCAATCAGCCCCAGCATTTT. Translation gives CSAETGGNSNQPQHF.

This clonotype was found a few times. The chain recombines TRBV5-5 with TRBJ2-3, with 7 bases matching TRBD1. The CDR3 extends over 15 amino acids. CDR1 and CDR2 from the germline V gene are SGHKS and YYEKEE (reference sequence). V trimming: 4 bases; J trimming: 2 bases; junction bases outside the gene matches: 7. CDR3: CASSLQGTPTDTQYF. CDR3 DNA: TGTGCCAGCAGCCTACAGGGGACCCCCACAGATACGCAGTATTTT.

This clonotype has at least ten counts. CDR3 protein: CASSYDRGNEQFF. The DNA of the CDR3 is TGTGCCAGCAGTTACGACAGGGGGAATGAGCAGTTCTTC. The chain carries TRBV6-5 and TRBJ2-1; 9 nucleotides match TRBD1. The CDR3 sequence is 13 residues long. V was pared by 2 bases and J by 7 bases, with 0 bases of the junction left unmatched. Germline V gene sequence: CDR1 MNHEY, CDR2 SVGAGI.

This clonotype was detected many times. The genes are TRBV5-1 and TRBJ2-7, with a weak D call TRBD1 (6 bases). Trimming left V 0 bases short and J 0 bases short, with 10 bases between. This CDR3 is 15 amino acids long. Looked up from germline, CDR1 is SGHRS and CDR2 is YFSETQ. The CDR3: CASSLDRAFSYEQYF. DNA for the CDR3: TGCGCCAGCAGCTTGGACAGGGCTTTCTCCTACGAGCAGTACTTC.

This clonotype was seen only a few times. The chain has TRBV7-9 and TRBJ2-3; D is unresolved. Trimming stripped 5 bases from V and 1 base from J, with 7 bases between. CDR3 length: 13 residues. Germline V gives CDR1 SEHNR, CDR2 FQNEAQ (reference sequence). CDR3 sequence reads: CASSKVGTDTQYF. CDR3 sequence (DNA): TGTGCCAGCAGCAAAGTAGGCACAGATACGCAGTATTTT.

This clonotype has a count of ten or more. This chain uses TRBV10-3 with TRBJ2-1; TRBD2 matches 9 bases. The CDR3 is 14 residues long. CDR1 and CDR2 (germline): ENHRY, SYGVKD. The ends lost 6 bases at V and 7 bases at J; junction bases unmatched: 7. CDR3 protein: CAIRGASGANEQFF. The CDR3 bases are TGTGCCATCAGGGGGGCTAGCGGGGCAAATGAGCAGTTCTTC.

The rearrangement links TRBV7-6 to TRBJ1-2; D possibly corresponds to TRBD1 (6 bases). The V gene lost 4 bases and the J gene lost 2 bases, with 17 bases spanning the gap. The CDR3 is made up of 16 amino acids. Germline CDR1 SGHVS, CDR2 FNYEAQ. CDR3 residues: CASSSNPGAGNYGYTF. The CDR3 DNA reads as TGTGCCAGCAGCTCGAACCCAGGGGCCGGGAACTATGGCTACACCTTC.

This clonotype was observed many times. The CDR3 region has the DNA TGTGCCAGCAGGAAGAGACTCCTCCTTAGCACAGATACGCAGTATTTT. This gives the protein CASRKRLLLSTDTQYF. The V and J genes are TRBV5-6 and TRBJ2-3; D not certain. The CDR3 runs to 16 residues. CDR1 and CDR2 from the germline V gene are SGHDT and YYEEEE. V was trimmed by 5 bases and J by 0 bases, leaving 16 bases between them.

The V and J genes are TRBV5-5 and TRBJ2-7; no clear D gene. The CDR3 loop spans 13 amino acids. Per germline, CDR1 SGHKS and CDR2 YYEKEE (reference sequence). The V end lost 2 bases, the J end lost 1 base, and 7 bases lay between the germline ends. The CDR3 DNA sequence: TGTGCCAGCAGCTTTATGGCATCCTACGAGCAGTACTTC. Protein: CASSFMASYEQYF.

The rearrangement links TRBV12-3 or TRBV12-4 to TRBJ1-5, with TRBD1 as a possible D gene (5 bases). CDR3 size: 13 residues. The V and J ends lost 6 bases and 5 bases respectively, with 11 bases between them. The DNA of the CDR3 is TGTGCCAGCAGCAGATCCAGGGATCAGCCCCAGCATTTT. Translation: CASSRSRDQPQHF.